This T cell receptor beta chain emerged from a study of T cell responses to AZD1222 COVID-19 vaccine. Only in-frame clones appear in the TCRdb table, and some are missing; sequencing was by immunoSEQ multiplex PCR. The sample has about 85,000 clones, roughly nine tenths seen once; the top ten hold about 3%. General observations from the study: Spike was spanned by vaccine-associated CD4 TCRs, which were dominant at 160-218 and 743-854. Spike-specific TCR breadth and depth went up after people got two AZD1222 doses. Reportedly, nearly half of unique spike TCRs recognized epitopes outside B.1.351/B.1.1.7 mutations. Most donors were white British, females outnumbered males, and clonal diversity was possibly underestimated.

Deletions cut 0 bases from V and 3 bases from J, with 9 bases between. The CDR3 length is 15 residues. Germline V gene lookup returns CDR1 KGHSY and CDR2 FQNENV. Concerning this clone: Its antigen is not known.

This sequence was found in an adult in good health. The rearrangement joins TRBV16 to TRBJ1-5, with D uncertain. Sample: peripheral blood, taken on day 0 of AZD1222 vaccination. The CDR3 protein is CASSQSAGVNQPQHF. The CDR3 DNA follows: TGTGCCAGCAGCCAATCAGCCGGCGTCAATCAGCCCCAGCATTTT.